Detailed here is one T cell receptor (beta chain). The data stem from a study of T cells in Graves' hyperthyroidism and ophthalmopathy. The CDR3 loop spans 13 amino acids. Germline V gives CDR1 MNHEY, CDR2 SMNVEV (reference sequence). V lost 6 bases, J lost 6 bases, and 11 bases lay in between. What was amplified from RNA transcripts were TCR beta CDR3 regions. First-round RT-PCR with HTBI primers amplified the TCR CDR3 region. TCRdb recomputed calls from the multiplex PCR reads with MiXCR, one row per CDR3 protein. The table includes 500,000 to 600,000 distinct CDR3 sequences, 15% to 20% detected once. Fresh peripheral blood, under 13 ml, was the source of the PBMCs.

The source of this sequence is a woman aged 18-29 years with Graves' hyperthyroidism. The chain carries TRBV27 and TRBJ1-4; TRBD1 is a possible D gene (5 bases). The source material was blood. The CDR3 nucleotides are TGTGCCAGCAGGGTTCAGGGTGATGAAAAACTGTTTTTT. It specifies CASRVQGDEKLFF.